The clone carrying this T cell receptor beta chain has just a few counts. Its specificity is not known. PCR amplification relied on 60 Vbeta primers (plus 13 Jbeta primers). Only in-frame clones appear in the TCRdb table, and some are missing; sequencing was by immunoSEQ multiplex PCR. Of some 140,000 clones detected, roughly 73% appear once; the ten largest clones hold about 1.2%. This specimen belongs to a study of cytomegalovirus exposure and HLA in healthy donors. Whole-study results and caveats: According to the study, around 160 TCR beta chains were cytomegalovirus-associated.

The sequence was collected from a woman aged 40 to 50 in good health and CMV-seronegative. Sequencing used PBMCs.

The CDR3 DNA reads TGTGCCAGCAGCAATACAGGGCTCGGGGATAGAAAACTGTTTTTT. Protein: CASSNTGLGDRKLFF. V is TRBV5-5 and J is TRBJ1-4, with TRBD1 as a possible D gene (6 bases). Germline loops: CDR1 SGHKS, CDR2 YYEKEE (reference sequence). V lost 4 bases and J lost 10, with 20 bases in between. This CDR3 has 15 residues.